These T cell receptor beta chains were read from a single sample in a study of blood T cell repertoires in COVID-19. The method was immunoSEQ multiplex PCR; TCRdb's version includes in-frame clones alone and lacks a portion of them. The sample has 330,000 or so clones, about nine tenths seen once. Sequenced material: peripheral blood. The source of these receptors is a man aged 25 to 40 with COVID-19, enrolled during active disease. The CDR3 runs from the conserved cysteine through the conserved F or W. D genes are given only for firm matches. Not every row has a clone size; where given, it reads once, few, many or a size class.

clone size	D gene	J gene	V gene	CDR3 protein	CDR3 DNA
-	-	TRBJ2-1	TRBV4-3	CASSQDRRGPYNEQFF	TGCGCCAGCAGCCAAGATAGGCGCGGTCCTTACAATGAGCAGTTCTTC
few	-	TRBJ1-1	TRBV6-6	CASSYGGRTEAFF	TGTGCCAGCAGTTACGGAGGTCGGACTGAAGCTTTCTTT
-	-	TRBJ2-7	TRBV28	CASSGGDRTPYEQYF	TGTGCCAGCAGTGGGGGTGACAGGACCCCCTACGAGCAGTACTTC
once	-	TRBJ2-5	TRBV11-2	CASSLASNGGRETQYF	TGTGCCAGCAGCTTAGCCTCCAACGGGGGTCGAGAGACCCAGTACTTC
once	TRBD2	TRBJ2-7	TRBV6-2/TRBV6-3	CASSFSTSGDLTYEQYF	TGTGCCAGCAGTTTTTCGACTAGCGGGGACCTAACCTACGAGCAGTACTTC
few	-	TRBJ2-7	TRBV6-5	CASRGRPSYEQYF	TGTGCCAGCAGGGGCAGGCCCTCATACGAGCAGTACTTC
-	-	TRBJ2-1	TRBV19	CASSIPGVKSNEQFF	TGTGCCAGTAGTATACCAGGGGTCAAGAGCAATGAGCAGTTCTTC
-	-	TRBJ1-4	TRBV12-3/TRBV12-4	CASSSVNEKLFF	TGTGCCAGCAGTTCGGTGAATGAAAAACTGTTTTTT
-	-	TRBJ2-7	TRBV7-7	CASSSLDNYEQYF	TGTGCCAGCAGCTCCCTCGACAATTACGAGCAGTACTTC
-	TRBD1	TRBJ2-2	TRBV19	CASKIPGQGGTGELFF	TGTGCCAGTAAAATTCCGGGACAGGGGGGCACCGGGGAGCTGTTTTTT
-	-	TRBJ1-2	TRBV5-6	CASSLTGTGYTF	TGTGCCAGCAGCTTGACAGGGACCGGCTACACCTTC
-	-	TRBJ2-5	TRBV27	CASSLNAQETQYF	TGTGCCAGCAGTTTAAACGCGCAAGAGACCCAGTACTTC
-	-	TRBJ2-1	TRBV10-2	CASSDMGFTGNEQFF	TGCGCCAGCAGTGACATGGGTTTCACGGGGAATGAGCAGTTCTTC
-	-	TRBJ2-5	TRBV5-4	CASSPSRRGQETQYF	TGTGCCAGCAGCCCATCCCGTCGGGGGCAAGAGACCCAGTACTTC
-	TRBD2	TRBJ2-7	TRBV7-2	CASSLLRSGSFTYEQYF	TGTGCCAGCAGCTTACTACGGAGCGGGAGTTTTACCTACGAGCAGTACTTC
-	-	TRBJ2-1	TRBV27	CASSKAGRNEQFF	TGTGCCAGCAGTAAGGCAGGGAGGAATGAGCAGTTCTTC
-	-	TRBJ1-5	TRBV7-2	CASSFTGSNQPQHF	TGTGCCAGCAGCTTCACAGGGAGCAATCAGCCCCAGCATTTT
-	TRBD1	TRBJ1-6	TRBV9	CASSRGTDSYNSPLHF	TGTGCCAGCAGCCGTGGGACAGACAGCTATAATTCACCCCTCCACTTT
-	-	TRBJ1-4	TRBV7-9	CASSPQTGGTEKLFF	TGTGCCAGCAGTCCCCAAACGGGGGGGACTGAAAAACTGTTTTTT
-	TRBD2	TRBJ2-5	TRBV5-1	CASSWGLAFETQYF	TGCGCCAGCAGCTGGGGACTAGCGTTCGAGACCCAGTACTTC
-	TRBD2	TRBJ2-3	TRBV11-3	CASSLESGGLSTDTQYF	TGTGCCAGCAGCTTAGAAAGCGGGGGGCTTAGCACAGATACGCAGTATTTT
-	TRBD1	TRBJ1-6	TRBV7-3	CASSLQGAGNSPLHF	TGTGCCAGCAGCTTACAGGGGGCGGGAAATTCACCCCTCCACTTT
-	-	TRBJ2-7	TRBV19	CASSILPGRTYEQYF	TGTGCCAGTAGTATCCTCCCCGGCCGGACATACGAGCAGTACTTC
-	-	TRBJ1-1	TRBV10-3	CAISDRNTEAFF	TGTGCCATCAGTGACCGGAACACTGAAGCTTTCTTT
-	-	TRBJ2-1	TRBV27	CASSLEGGVNEQFF	TGTGCCAGCAGTTTAGAAGGGGGGGTCAATGAGCAGTTCTTC
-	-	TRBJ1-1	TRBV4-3	CASSPAQGITEAFF	TGCGCCAGCAGCCCCGCTCAGGGTATCACTGAAGCTTTCTTT
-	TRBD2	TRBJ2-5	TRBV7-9	CASSLTSGLTETQYF	TGTGCCAGCAGCTTAACTAGCGGTCTGACGGAGACCCAGTACTTC
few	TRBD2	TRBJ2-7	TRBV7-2	CASSSGTSGRTNEQYF	TGTGCCAGCAGCTCCGGGACTAGCGGGAGGACCAACGAGCAGTACTTC
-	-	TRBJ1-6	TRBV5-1	CASSLVGENSPLHF	TGCGCCAGCAGCTTGGTAGGGGAAAATTCACCCCTCCACTTT
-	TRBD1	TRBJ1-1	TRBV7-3	CASSAGQGAPNTEAFF	TGTGCCAGCAGTGCGGGACAGGGGGCTCCGAACACTGAAGCTTTCTTT
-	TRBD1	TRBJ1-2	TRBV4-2	CASSPKIPGQGETDGYTF	TGTGCCAGCAGCCCGAAAATCCCGGGACAGGGGGAAACGGATGGCTACACCTTC
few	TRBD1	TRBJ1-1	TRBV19	CASRWGQENTEAFF	TGTGCCAGTAGATGGGGACAGGAGAACACTGAAGCTTTCTTT
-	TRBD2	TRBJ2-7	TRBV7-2	CASSWVSGDYEQYF	TGTGCCAGCAGCTGGGTCAGCGGGGATTACGAGCAGTACTTC
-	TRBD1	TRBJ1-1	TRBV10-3	CAISDPTRTGRIEAFF	TGTGCCATCAGTGACCCAACGAGGACAGGTCGGATTGAAGCTTTCTTT
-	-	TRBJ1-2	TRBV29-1	CSDAGGQDYGYTF	TGCAGCGACGCAGGTGGGCAGGACTATGGCTACACCTTC
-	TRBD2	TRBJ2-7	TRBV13	CASSLGGVFRGAYEQYF	TGTGCCAGCAGCTTAGGTGGGGTTTTTCGGGGGGCCTACGAGCAGTACTTC
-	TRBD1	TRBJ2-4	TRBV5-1	CASSPRDRNIQYF	TGCGCCAGCAGCCCTCGGGACAGAAACATTCAGTACTTC
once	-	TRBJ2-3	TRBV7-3	CASSPRGGDPPNTQYF	TGTGCCAGCAGCCCTCGCGGCGGGGACCCCCCCAATACGCAGTATTTT
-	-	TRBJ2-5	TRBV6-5	CASGPVEETQYF	TGTGCCAGCGGTCCGGTGGAAGAGACCCAGTACTTC
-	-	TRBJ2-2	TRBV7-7	CASSLVMAQNTGELFF	TGTGCCAGCAGCTTAGTTATGGCACAGAACACCGGGGAGCTGTTTTTT
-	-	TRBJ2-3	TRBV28	CASSILTHSTDTQYF	TGTGCCAGCAGTATCTTGACACATAGCACAGATACGCAGTATTTT